The rows below give T cell receptor beta chains drawn from one sample of a study of T cell repertoires in urothelial bladder cancer. Libraries were prepared by immunoSEQ multiplex PCR; TCRdb keeps only in-frame clonotypes and omits some of them. This table holds 9,000 to 13,000 clones, about two thirds found once. What was sequenced was tumor-infiltrating cells from bladder cancer. The receptors were gathered from a human donor with a benign inflammatory bladder lesion. CDR3s include the opening cysteine and the closing phenylalanine or tryptophan.

TRBJ2-7 TRBV6-6 CASSRTGLSYEQYF
TRBJ2-1 TRBV7-9 CASSPRAHRMLNEQFF
TRBJ2-7 TRBV30 CAWSVHSRSYEQYF
TRBJ1-6 TRBV30 CAWGTGEYSPLHF
TRBJ2-2 TRBV5-5 CASSTGRGLGGELFF
TRBJ2-2 TRBV5-1 CASSYPTGNTGELFF
TRBJ1-5 TRBV2 CASSTQGFGQPQHF
TRBJ1-5 TRBV6-5 CASSYSGIQGEQPQHF
TRBJ2-3 TRBV6-1 CASSGSTDTQYF
TRBJ2-6 TRBV9 CASANLYGANVLTF
TRBJ2-1 TRBV4-1 CASSPRQGVNEQFF
TRBJ1-6 TRBV6-6 CASSSGGDNSPLHF
TRBJ1-1 TRBV19 CASSISGDRAEAFF
TRBJ2-3 TRBV9 CASSVATGLGKADTQYF
TRBJ2-3 TRBV11-2 CASSYTGGGTDTQYF
TRBJ2-7 TRBV7-9 CASSHAGQSYEQYF
TRBJ1-4 TRBV27 CASSSRPTLLNEKLFF
TRBJ2-3 TRBV5-1 CASSLGPVGQGTQYF
TRBJ2-1 TRBV2 CASSEKASGAVGNEQFF
TRBJ2-7 TRBV11-3 CASSRARGYEQYF
TRBJ2-2 TRBV9 CASSVGTPRGGELFF
TRBJ2-1 TRBV5-1 CASSLKLAGGNEQFF
TRBJ2-3 TRBV5-5 CASSSPGLAADTQYF
TRBJ2-7 TRBV11-2 CASRYTNSYEQYF
TRBJ2-2 TRBV11-2 CASSPGGGYTGELFF
TRBJ2-1 TRBV6-4 CASSDSGRPYNEQFF
TRBJ1-4 TRBV6-5 CASSFSGGREKLFF
TRBJ2-3 TRBV29-1 CGGGPQADTQYF
TRBJ1-5 TRBV19 CATQGTRDRYNQPQHF
TRBJ2-2 TRBV30 CAWRSFSGDFENTGELFF
TRBJ2-1 TRBV10-2 CASRGQASSYNEQFF
TRBJ2-1 TRBV19 CASSGSGGAWNEQFF
TRBJ2-1 TRBV18 CASSPSGGAIDEQFF
TRBJ1-2 TRBV15 CATSREGTGRIGYTF